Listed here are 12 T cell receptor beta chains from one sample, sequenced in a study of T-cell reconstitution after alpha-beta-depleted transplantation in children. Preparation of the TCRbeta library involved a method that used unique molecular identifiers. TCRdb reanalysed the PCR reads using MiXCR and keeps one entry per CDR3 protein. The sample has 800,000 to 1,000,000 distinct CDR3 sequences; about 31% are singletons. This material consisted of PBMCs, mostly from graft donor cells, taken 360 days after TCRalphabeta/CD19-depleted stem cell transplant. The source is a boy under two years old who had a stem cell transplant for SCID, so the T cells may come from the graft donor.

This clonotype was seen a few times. CDR3 sequence: CASSPTGDSGANVLTF. Here the CDR3 DNA reads TGTGCCAGCAGTCCGACCGGAGACTCTGGGGCCAACGTCCTGACTTTC. The J gene is TRBJ2-6, the V gene TRBV6-1; D is unresolved. Trimming left V 5 bases short and J 0 bases short, with 11 bases between. CDR1 MNHNS and CDR2 SASEGT come from the germline V gene. The CDR3 extends over 16 amino acids.

The CDR3 coding sequence is TGTGCCAGCAGCTCGGAAAGAAGACAGGGGACTAGCAAGTCAGGGGAGCAGTACTTC. This codes for CASSSERRQGTSKSGEQYF. The rearrangement uses TRBV11-2 and TRBJ2-7, with D perhaps TRBD2 (9 bases). The CDR3 runs 19 residues. The V gene lost 4 bases and the J gene lost 7 bases, with 32 bases spanning the gap. The germline gives CDR1 SGHAT, CDR2 FQNNGV.

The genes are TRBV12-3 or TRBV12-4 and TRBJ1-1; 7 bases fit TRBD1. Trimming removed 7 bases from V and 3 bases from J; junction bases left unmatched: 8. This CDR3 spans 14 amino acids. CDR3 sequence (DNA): TGTGCCAGCATCCTACAGGGGAGGGACACTGAAGCTTTCTTT. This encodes CASILQGRDTEAFF.

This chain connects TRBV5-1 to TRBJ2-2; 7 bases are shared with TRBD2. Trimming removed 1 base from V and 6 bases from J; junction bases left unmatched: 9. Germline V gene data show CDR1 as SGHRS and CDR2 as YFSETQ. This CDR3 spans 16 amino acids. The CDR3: CASSLLVAGRSGELFF. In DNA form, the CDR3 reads TGCGCCAGCAGCTTGCTCGTAGCGGGTCGATCCGGGGAGCTGTTTTTT.

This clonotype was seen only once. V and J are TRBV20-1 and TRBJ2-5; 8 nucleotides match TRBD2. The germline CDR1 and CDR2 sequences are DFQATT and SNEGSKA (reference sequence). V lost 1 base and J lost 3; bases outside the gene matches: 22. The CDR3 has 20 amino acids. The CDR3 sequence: CSARAPSWSAGGPNEETQYF. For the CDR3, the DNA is TGCAGTGCTAGAGCCCCCTCGTGGAGCGCGGGGGGCCCCAACGAAGAGACCCAGTACTTC.

Here the CDR3 reads CASSLRMTGLTNYGYTF. DNA for the CDR3: TGCGCCAGCAGCTTGAGAATGACGGGGCTTACTAACTATGGCTACACCTTC. The J gene is TRBJ1-2, the V gene TRBV5-1; weak D call: TRBD1 (5 bases). The V end lost 1 base, the J end lost 0 bases, and 16 bases lay between the germline ends. This CDR3 is built from 17 residues. The V gene's germline CDR1 is SGHRS and CDR2 YFSETQ.

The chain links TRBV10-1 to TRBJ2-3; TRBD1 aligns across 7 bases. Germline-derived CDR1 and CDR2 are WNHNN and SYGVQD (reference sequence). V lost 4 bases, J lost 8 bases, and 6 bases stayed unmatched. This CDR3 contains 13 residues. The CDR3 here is CASSGQGRTTQYF. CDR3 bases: TGCGCCAGCAGTGGACAGGGCCGTACTACGCAGTATTTT.

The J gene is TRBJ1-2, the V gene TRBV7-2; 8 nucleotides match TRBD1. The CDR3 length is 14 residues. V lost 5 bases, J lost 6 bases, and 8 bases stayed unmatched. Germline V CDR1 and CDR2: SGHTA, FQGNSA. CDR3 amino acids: CASSGDRGVNGYTF. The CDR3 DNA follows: TGTGCCAGCAGCGGTGACAGGGGCGTGAATGGCTACACCTTC.

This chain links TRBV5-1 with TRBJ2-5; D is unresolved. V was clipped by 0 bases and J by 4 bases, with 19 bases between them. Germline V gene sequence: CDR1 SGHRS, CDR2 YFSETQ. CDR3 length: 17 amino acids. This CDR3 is CASSLGSGRSSGETQYF. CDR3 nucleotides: TGCGCCAGCAGCTTGGGGTCTGGTAGGTCGTCAGGAGAGACCCAGTACTTC.

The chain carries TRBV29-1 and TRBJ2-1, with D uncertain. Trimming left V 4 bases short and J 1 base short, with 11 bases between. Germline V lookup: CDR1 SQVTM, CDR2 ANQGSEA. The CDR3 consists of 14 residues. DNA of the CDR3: TGCAGCGTTGGTCTTGCGGCGTCCTACAATGAGCAGTTCTTC. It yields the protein CSVGLAASYNEQFF.

The CDR3 reads CATSTGPLYEQYF. The CDR3 nucleotides are TGTGCCACCAGCACCGGGCCGTTATACGAGCAGTACTTC. This chain joins TRBV15 and TRBJ2-7; unclear D gene. The CDR3 runs 13 residues. Trimming left V 4 bases short and J 4 bases short, with 11 bases between. From germline, CDR1 is LNHNV and CDR2 YYDKDF (reference sequence).

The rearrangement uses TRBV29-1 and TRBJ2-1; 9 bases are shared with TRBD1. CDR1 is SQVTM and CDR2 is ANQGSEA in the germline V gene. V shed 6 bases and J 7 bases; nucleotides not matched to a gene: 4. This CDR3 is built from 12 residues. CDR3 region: CSVSTGGNEQFF. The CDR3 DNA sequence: TGCAGCGTCTCGACAGGGGGAAATGAGCAGTTCTTC.